Below are 19 T cell receptor beta chains sequenced from a single sample in a study of blood T cells in healthy people across ages. Then a second PCR, running roughly 7 to 11 cycles, was carried out with a sample-barcoded 5' primer and a J-beta primer mix. TCRdb fed the 5' RACE reads into MiXCR, producing one record per CDR3 protein. The top ten hold roughly 8.2% of the sample, which has roughly 1,500,000 distinct CDR3 sequences, roughly 45% seen once. The sequencing input was blood. Receptors were obtained from a woman aged 18-35 years in good health.

V and J are TRBV27 and TRBJ2-7, with 9 bases aligning to TRBD2. The J segment lost 7 bases and the V segment lost 5 bases, leaving 9 bases of the junction unmatched. Germline CDR1 reads MNHEY; CDR2 reads SMNVEV (reference sequence). The CDR3 has 14 amino acids. The CDR3 reads CASSRSGLAPEQYF. As DNA, the CDR3 is TGTGCCAGCAGTCGGTCGGGACTAGCCCCTGAGCAGTACTTC.

This clonotype has more than one count but fewer than ten. The J gene is TRBJ2-7, the V gene TRBV6-5, with 8 nucleotides matching TRBD1. Germline values: CDR1 MNHEY, CDR2 SVGAGI. Trimming cost V 2 bases and J 3 bases; bases outside gene matches: 3. The CDR3 contains 14 residues. In nucleotides, the CDR3 is TGTGCCAGCAGTTACGCGGACAGGGTCTACGAGCAGTACTTC. Protein sequence: CASSYADRVYEQYF.

The J gene is TRBJ1-6, the V gene TRBV18, with D perhaps TRBD1 (6 bases). In germline, CDR1 is KGHSH, CDR2 LQKENI. CDR3 size: 18 residues. V was clipped by 0 bases and J by 0 bases, with 12 bases between them. The CDR3 DNA sequence: TGTGCCAGCTCACCACCCGAGGACAGAGTCTCCTATAATTCACCCCTCCACTTT. This codes for CASSPPEDRVSYNSPLHF.

The chain carries TRBV3-1 and TRBJ1-2; D perhaps matches TRBD1 (6 bases). Germline V gene lookup returns CDR1 LGHDT and CDR2 YNNKEL (reference sequence). Trimming cost V 1 base and J 7 bases, with 13 bases left between them. The CDR3 has 14 residues. The CDR3 region is CASSQAQGRGGYTF. CDR3 nucleotide sequence: TGTGCCAGCAGCCAAGCGCAGGGGCGCGGTGGCTACACCTTC.

This clonotype was seen only a few times. The chain joins TRBV10-3 to TRBJ2-7, with D perhaps given as TRBD1 or TRBD2 (6 bases each). The germline V and J ends were trimmed by 11 bases and 3 bases, with 20 bases remaining between them. CDR1 ENHRY and CDR2 SYGVKD come from the germline V gene. The CDR3 length is 14 residues. CDR3 loop: CASSRGAQNYEQYF. The CDR3 DNA reads TGTGCCTCGAGTAGGGGGGCGCAAAACTACGAGCAGTACTTC.

The chain links TRBV4-2 to TRBJ2-2, with D perhaps matching TRBD1 (6 bases). This CDR3 comprises 17 residues. The germline V and J ends were trimmed by 2 bases and 0 bases, with 13 bases remaining between them. Germline-derived CDR1 and CDR2 are LGHNA and YNFKEQ. CDR3: CASSQLTGTPNTGELFF. The DNA of the CDR3 is TGTGCCAGCAGCCAACTAACCGGGACACCGAACACCGGGGAGCTGTTTTTT.

A remark on this clonotype: This may be a read error, as it is one base from a much larger clone. The chain recombines TRBV6-6 with TRBJ2-1, with TRBD2 identical over 13 bases. The CDR3 is made up of 16 amino acids. The germline gives CDR1 MNHNY, CDR2 SVGAGI (reference sequence). In DNA, the CDR3 is TGTGCCAGCAGTTACTCGGGGACTAGCGGGACGAGTGAGCGGTTCTTC. It is translated as CASSYSGTSGTSERFF.

CDR3 sequence reads: CASSSTGGYSNQPQHF. CDR3 nucleotides: TGTGCCAGCAGCTCGACAGGGGGCTATAGCAATCAGCCCCAGCATTTT. The chain recombines TRBV5-6 with TRBJ1-5; TRBD1 matches 10 bases. J lost 0 bases, V lost 3 bases, and 3 bases had no gene match. The germline CDR1 and CDR2 sequences are SGHDT and YYEEEE. The CDR3 contains 16 residues.

The table lists this clonotype with a few counts. The rearrangement links TRBV25-1 to TRBJ1-1; 7 positions match TRBD1. After removal of 6 bases from V and 6 bases from J, the junction contained 4 bases not matched to a gene. The CDR3 length is 12 residues. Germline CDR1 MGHDK, CDR2 SYGVNS. The CDR3 region has the DNA TGTGCCAGCAGATCAACAGGGGCTGAAGCTTTCTTT. Its translation: CASRSTGAEAFF.

The chain has TRBV20-1 and TRBJ2-1; 12 bases are shared with TRBD2. The CDR3 covers 20 residues. J was trimmed by 6 bases and V by 6 bases; bases with no gene match: 24. Germline V gene sequence: CDR1 DFQATT, CDR2 SNEGSKA (reference sequence). The CDR3 DNA is TGCAGTGCCAAAAGTCCCCTCGGCATTGGGCTAGCGGGAGGGGGCAATGAGCAGTTCTTC. It codes for CSAKSPLGIGLAGGGNEQFF.

This clonotype has a handful of counts. The chain employs TRBV18 and TRBJ2-1; D remains unclear. Per germline, CDR1 KGHSH and CDR2 LQKENI. The CDR3 is 12 amino acids. Trimming shortened V by 4 bases and J by 3 bases, and 4 bases separated the two germline ends. The CDR3 DNA sequence: TGTGCCAGCTCACACGACTACAATGAGCAGTTCTTC. This gives the protein CASSHDYNEQFF.

This rearrangement joins TRBV27 to TRBJ2-7; either TRBD1 or TRBD2 may fit D (6 bases each). This CDR3 comprises 15 residues. The V and J ends lost 6 bases and 3 bases respectively, with 18 bases between them. From germline, CDR1 is MNHEY and CDR2 SMNVEV (reference sequence). CDR3 loop: CASRHTGAGNYEQYF. CDR3 sequence (DNA): TGTGCCAGCAGGCACACGGGGGCGGGAAACTACGAGCAGTACTTC.

The rearrangement uses TRBV27 and TRBJ2-1, with 9 bases aligning to TRBD2. This CDR3 comprises 15 residues. CDR1 MNHEY and CDR2 SMNVEV come from the germline V gene (reference sequence). V dropped 5 bases and J dropped 3; count of bases not matched to a gene: 5. CDR3 region: CASSRLAVNYNEQFF. For the CDR3, the DNA is TGTGCCAGCAGTCGACTAGCGGTGAACTACAATGAGCAGTTCTTC.

The sample holds a few counts of this clonotype. This chain connects TRBV20-1 to TRBJ2-5, with 10 bases identical to TRBD2. The germline gives CDR1 DFQATT, CDR2 SNEGSKA (reference sequence). V shed 1 base and J 1 base; nucleotides not matched to a gene: 9. The CDR3 totals 17 residues. The CDR3 loop reads CSARVSGRASSQETQYF. For the CDR3, the DNA is TGCAGTGCTAGAGTCAGCGGGAGGGCCTCTTCCCAAGAGACCCAGTACTTC.

The chain combines TRBV20-1 with TRBJ1-5; 8 nucleotides align to TRBD1. The CDR3 runs 14 residues. Germline V lookup: CDR1 DFQATT, CDR2 SNEGSKA (reference sequence). V shed 5 bases, J shed 2 bases, and the junction held 5 bases outside the gene matches. CDR3 sequence reads: CSALQGAGNQPQHF. The CDR3 DNA reads as TGCAGTGCTCTCCAGGGGGCTGGCAATCAGCCCCAGCATTTT.

This clonotype was observed a few times. The CDR3 reads CASRPGQGPTDTQYF. The CDR3 coding sequence is TGTGCCAGCAGACCTGGACAGGGGCCCACAGATACGCAGTATTTT. This chain connects TRBV28 to TRBJ2-3; 9 bases match TRBD1. CDR3 length: 15 residues. J was trimmed by 2 bases and V by 6 bases; bases with no gene match: 6. Looked up from germline, CDR1 is MDHEN and CDR2 is SYDVKM.

V usage is TRBV5-1 and J usage is TRBJ2-3; 12 positions agree with TRBD1. Trimming took 4 bases from V and 2 from J; bases not matched to a gene: 11. Looked up from germline, CDR1 is SGHRS and CDR2 is YFSETQ. The CDR3 extends over 18 amino acids. This CDR3 reads CASSHPGQGALFTDTQYF. As DNA, the CDR3 is TGCGCCAGCAGCCACCCGGGACAGGGGGCGTTATTCACAGATACGCAGTATTTT.

The V gene is TRBV9, the J gene TRBJ2-1; 10 nucleotides align to TRBD2. V was clipped by 4 bases and J by 5 bases; unmatched bases: 3. The V gene's germline CDR1 is SGDLS and CDR2 YYNGEE. This CDR3 has 14 amino acids. This CDR3 is CASSTGLANNEQFF. The DNA for the CDR3 is TGTGCCAGCAGCACGGGACTAGCGAACAATGAGCAGTTCTTC.

The chain combines TRBV27 with TRBJ2-2; D is uncertain. Germline loops: CDR1 MNHEY, CDR2 SMNVEV (reference sequence). V was trimmed by 3 bases and J by 6 bases, leaving 8 bases between them. This CDR3 has 13 residues. In nucleotides, the CDR3 is TGTGCCAGCAGTTTTGTCCTAGCCGGGGAGCTGTTTTTT. It translates to CASSFVLAGELFF.